Described below is a single T cell receptor beta chain sequence and its context. Its antigen is as yet unknown. This entry is derived from a study of T cell repertoires in cytomegalovirus infection. Points from the study as a whole: HLA-C-restricted CMV clonotypes gave the most frequent clonotype in two of eight donors.

TCRdb used MiXCR to reprocess the reads, holding one entry per CDR3 protein. The sample carries hundreds of thousands of distinct CDR3 sequences, roughly a third recorded once. The CDR3 is made up of 13 amino acids. Trimming left V 3 bases short and J 0 bases short, with 6 bases between. CDR1 and CDR2 (germline): DFQATT, SNEGSKA (reference sequence). The TCR was taken from a human donor in good health (CMV status not recorded). Some clones in this sample may be carry-over from other donors' samples. The sequenced material came from PBMCs. The gene calls are TRBV20-1 and TRBJ2-1; D remains unclear. The CDR3 coding sequence is TGCAGTGCTAGGCCTTACTCCTACAATGAGCAGTTCTTC. Protein product: CSARPYSYNEQFF.